This T cell receptor (beta chain) was profiled in a study of blood T cell repertoires in COVID-19. Study as a whole: Sites across the United States, Italy and Spain contributed samples from acute and convalescent COVID-19. T cells, B-cell-depleted T cells, or PBMCs supplied cDNA or gDNA.

In the study's own analysis: Cell counts per sample came from amplifying reference gene primers. Clones were read by immunoSEQ multiplex PCR, and TCRdb kept only the in-frame ones, dropping some. That table gives V, J and clone size, and the DNA gave D and trimming. The sample gives about 300,000 clones, 70% to 90% of which show up once; just under 6.5% is in the top ten. Germline CDR1 reads MNHEY; CDR2 reads SVGEGT. Trimming cost V 5 bases and J 0 bases; bases outside gene matches: 8. This CDR3 is built from 16 residues. The sequence derives from a woman in her forties or fifties with COVID-19, enrolled during active disease. The rearrangement uses TRBV6-2 or TRBV6-3 and TRBJ2-3, with 7 bases fitting TRBD2. The sample consisted of peripheral blood. The CDR3 DNA is TGTGCCAGCAGTACCGGGCTAGCGGCTAGCACAGATACGCAGTATTTT. It encodes CASSTGLAASTDTQYF.